The 21 T cell receptor beta chains in this list originate from one sample, sequenced in a study of blood T cell repertoires in COVID-19. This table comes from immunoSEQ multiplex PCR, and its TCRdb copy is limited to in-frame clones, with some not included. Of 65,000 to 95,000 clones in the sample, 85% to 90% were seen once. Sequenced input: peripheral blood. The receptor set was obtained from a man older than 75 with acute or convalescent COVID-19.

The chain joins TRBV28 to TRBJ1-2; 9 positions match TRBD1. Unmatched junction bases numbered 14, after V lost 1 base and J lost 8 bases. CDR1 MDHEN and CDR2 SYDVKM come from the germline V gene. The CDR3 spans 17 residues. CDR3 sequence: CASSLSAGGQGWIGYTF. The CDR3 coding sequence is TGTGCCAGCAGTTTATCCGCCGGGGGACAGGGTTGGATCGGCTACACCTTC.

The chain links TRBV6-6 to TRBJ2-5; 8 positions match TRBD1. Per germline, CDR1 MNHNY and CDR2 SVGAGI (reference sequence). Losses at the gene ends were 5 bases for V and 4 bases for J; bases not matched to a gene: 6. This CDR3 contains 14 residues. DNA of the CDR3: TGTGCCAGCAGTCCTGACAGGGGAGGAGAGACCCAGTACTTC. Its translation: CASSPDRGGETQYF.

The V call is TRBV10-1, the J call TRBJ2-3; a weak D match, TRBD2 (6 bases). Trimming took 9 bases from V and 2 from J, leaving 15 bases between them. This CDR3 is 14 amino acids long. Germline values: CDR1 WNHNN, CDR2 SYGVQD (reference sequence). CDR3 DNA sequence: TGCGCCAGTCTTTTGGGGGGAGCCACAGATACGCAGTATTTT. It codes for CASLLGGATDTQYF.

V is TRBV6-1 and J is TRBJ2-7, with D perhaps matching TRBD1 (5 bases). Germline V gene data show CDR1 as MNHNS and CDR2 as SASEGT. V dropped 3 bases and J dropped 0 bases, with 6 bases sitting between them. The CDR3 runs to 13 residues. CDR3 in amino acids: CASSDGASYEQYF. CDR3 DNA sequence: TGTGCCAGCAGTGATGGGGCCTCCTACGAGCAGTACTTC.

This clone has a handful of counts. V and J are TRBV27 and TRBJ2-7, with D maybe TRBD1 (6 bases). CDR1 and CDR2 (germline): MNHEY, SMNVEV (reference sequence). The CDR3 has 13 residues. V lost 5 bases and J 1 base, leaving 9 bases between the germline ends. The CDR3 sequence is CASSTRGSYEQYF. In DNA form, the CDR3 reads TGTGCCAGCAGTACGAGGGGGTCCTACGAGCAGTACTTC.

The chain employs TRBV2 and TRBJ1-1, with D perhaps matching TRBD1 (5 bases). This CDR3 is 13 amino acids long. V was clipped by 6 bases and J by 6 bases, with 14 bases between them. The germline V gene encodes CDR1 SNHLY and CDR2 FYNNEI. This chain's CDR3 is CASRDNGGAEAFF. The CDR3 bases are TGTGCCAGCAGGGACAACGGGGGGGCTGAAGCTTTCTTT.

V usage is TRBV19 and J usage is TRBJ1-2; 7 bases are a match to TRBD1. This CDR3 is built from 13 residues. Germline CDR1 LNHDA, CDR2 SQIVND (reference sequence). The V gene end was trimmed by 5 bases and the J gene end by 4 bases; junction bases not matched to a gene: 4. CDR3 in DNA: TGTGCCAGTAGTCTGACAGGGAGCTATGGCTACACCTTC. Amino acid sequence: CASSLTGSYGYTF.

This sequence joins TRBV5-1 and TRBJ2-5; 7 positions match TRBD2. The CDR3 runs 15 residues. The germline V gene encodes CDR1 SGHRS and CDR2 YFSETQ. Germline trimming cut 2 bases from V and 5 bases from J; bases unmatched to any gene: 9. CDR3 DNA: TGCGCCAGCAGCTTCCTGGGGGGGGGTGAGGAGACCCAGTACTTC. Its protein is CASSFLGGGEETQYF.

This clone was observed a handful of times. The V and J genes are TRBV2 and TRBJ2-1, with D unclear. From germline, CDR1 is SNHLY and CDR2 FYNNEI. Trimming stripped 6 bases from V and 6 bases from J, with 9 bases between. CDR3 length equals 12 residues. In nucleotides, the CDR3 is TGTGCCAGCAGCCCCTTGGCCAATGAGCAGTTCTTC. Protein product: CASSPLANEQFF.

The DNA for the CDR3 is TGTGCCAGCTCCGTGACGACAGGCCCTATTACCGGGGAGCTGTTTTTT. Protein product: CASSVTTGPITGELFF. This rearrangement joins TRBV18 to TRBJ2-2; perhaps TRBD1 as D (6 bases). Germline V gives CDR1 KGHSH, CDR2 LQKENI. The length of the CDR3 is 16 residues. The V end lost 6 bases, the J end lost 5 bases, and 19 bases lay between the germline ends.

The V and J genes are TRBV7-3 and TRBJ2-5; 11 nucleotides agree with TRBD2. This CDR3 has 14 residues. Per germline, CDR1 SGHTA and CDR2 FQGTGA. V was pared by 5 bases and J by 4 bases, with 3 bases of the junction left unmatched. The CDR3 bases are TGTGCCAGCAGCCTTGGGACTAGCGGAGAGACCCAGTACTTC. Translated: CASSLGTSGETQYF.

This chain's CDR3 is CSAPLNYGYTF. The CDR3 bases are TGCAGTGCTCCTTTGAACTATGGCTACACCTTC. The chain links TRBV20-1 to TRBJ1-2; D remains ambiguous. The CDR3 runs 11 residues. The V end was cut by 5 bases, the J end by 2 bases, with 6 bases between. Germline V lookup: CDR1 DFQATT, CDR2 SNEGSKA (reference sequence).

The chain couples TRBV15 to TRBJ2-1; possibly TRBD1 for D (5 bases). Germline V gives CDR1 LNHNV, CDR2 YYDKDF (reference sequence). The V gene lost 1 base and the J gene lost 3 bases, with 10 bases spanning the gap. This CDR3 has 15 amino acids. CDR3: CATSRGQGFYNEQFF. CDR3 sequence (DNA): TGTGCCACCAGCAGAGGGCAGGGTTTCTACAATGAGCAGTTCTTC. Based on the CDR3 plus reference TRBV15 and TRBJ2-1, the full variable domain is DAMVIQNPRYQVTQFGKPVTLSCSQTLNHNVMYWYQQKSSQAPKLLFHYYDKDFNNEADTPDNFQSRRPNTSFCFLDIRSPGLGDTAMYLCATSRGQGFYNEQFFGPGTRLTVL.

The V and J genes are TRBV14 and TRBJ1-5; tentatively, D is TRBD1 (5 bases). This CDR3 is 13 amino acids long. CDR1 is SGHDN, CDR2 FVKESK, per germline. V lost 5 bases and J 6 bases, leaving 11 bases between the germline ends. The chain's CDR3 is CASSGGIGQPQHF. The CDR3 DNA follows: TGTGCCAGCAGCGGGGGGATCGGTCAGCCCCAGCATTTT. Based on the CDR3 plus reference TRBV14 and TRBJ1-5, the full variable domain is EAGVTQFPSHSVIEKGQTVTLRCDPISGHDNLYWYRRVMGKEIKFLLHFVKESKQDESGMPNNRFLAERTGGTYSTLKVQPAELEDSGVYFCASSGGIGQPQHFGDGTRLSIL.

The V gene is TRBV5-4, the J gene TRBJ1-1, with a weak D call TRBD1 (6 bases). The CDR3 loop spans 15 amino acids. V lost 2 bases to trimming and J lost 3 bases, with 14 bases between them. Germline CDR1 reads SGHNT; CDR2 reads YYREEE (reference sequence). The CDR3 DNA follows: TGTGCCAGCAGCTTCGGGGGGCGAGAGTACACTGAAGCTTTCTTT. This translates into CASSFGGREYTEAFF.

To note about this clone: The sample has other DNA sequences that encode this CDR3 too. The chain joins TRBV5-1 to TRBJ2-7; perhaps TRBD1 as D (7 bases). Germline V CDR1 and CDR2: SGHRS, YFSETQ. Deletions cut 3 bases from V and 0 bases from J, with 13 bases between. The CDR3 has 15 amino acids. The CDR3 spells CASSYGGTASYEQYF. DNA for the CDR3: TGCGCCAGCAGCTACGGAGGGACAGCCTCCTACGAGCAGTACTTC.

The CDR3 is CASSDPTGGALFNEQFF. As DNA, the CDR3 is TGTGCCAGCAGTGACCCTACAGGGGGCGCACTCTTCAATGAGCAGTTCTTC. This rearrangement joins TRBV6-1 to TRBJ2-1; 9 nucleotides line up with TRBD1. Germline-derived CDR1 and CDR2 are MNHNS and SASEGT. This CDR3 is built from 17 residues. J was trimmed by 6 bases and V by 3 bases; bases with no gene match: 12.

The chain is built from TRBV18 and TRBJ2-3; TRBD2 matches 9 bases. The germline CDR1 and CDR2 sequences are KGHSH and LQKENI. This CDR3 has 16 amino acids. The trim removed 0 bases at V and 0 bases at J, leaving 1 base unmatched. The CDR3 nucleotides read TGTGCCAGCTCACCACCCGGACTAGCGAGCACAGATACGCAGTATTTT. Its translation: CASSPPGLASTDTQYF.

The gene calls are TRBV24-1 and TRBJ2-2; D possibly corresponds to TRBD1 (6 bases). This CDR3 has 16 residues. Germline CDR1 reads KGHDR; CDR2 reads SFDVKD. Deletions cut 4 bases from V and 5 bases from J, with 16 bases between. The CDR3 reads CATSDPEQGLTGELFF. In DNA form, the CDR3 reads TGTGCCACCAGTGACCCTGAACAGGGTTTGACCGGGGAGCTGTTTTTT.

The chain links TRBV5-1 to TRBJ2-3; 7 positions match TRBD2. J lost 2 bases, V lost 4 bases, and 13 bases had no gene match. This CDR3 has 17 amino acids. The V gene's germline CDR1 is SGHRS and CDR2 YFSETQ. This chain's CDR3 is CASSRGGAGSSTDTQYF. CDR3 sequence (DNA): TGCGCCAGCAGCCGGGGAGGGGCAGGTAGTTCCACAGATACGCAGTATTTT.

V gene TRBV19 combines with J gene TRBJ1-2; maybe TRBD1 (6 bases). Trimming cost V 2 bases and J 4 bases, with 17 bases left between them. CDR1 is LNHDA and CDR2 is SQIVND in the germline V gene (reference sequence). This CDR3 has 16 amino acids. The CDR3 loop reads CASSIQDRGDLYGYTF. CDR3 in DNA: TGTGCCAGTAGTATACAGGACAGAGGGGACCTCTATGGCTACACCTTC.